The clone carrying this TCR beta chain has just a few counts. Its target is unknown. TCRdb fed the reads into MiXCR, producing one record per CDR3 protein. The data hold 700,000 to 850,000 distinct CDR3 sequences, with approximately 32% observed a single time. The germline V gene has CDR1 ENHRY and CDR2 SYGVKD. The CDR3 contains 16 residues. The V and J ends lost 9 bases and 5 bases, in that order; junction bases with no gene match: 16. This sample is drawn from a study of T cell repertoires in cytomegalovirus infection. Study-level background: HLA-B-restricted CMV epitopes that are well studied were used alongside recently identified HLA-C-restricted ones. Indicated by public TCR beta signatures were CMV infection and matching HLA type.

General study findings and limits: There were HLA-C-restricted CMV-specific TCR beta clonotypes dominating the ex vivo response. Summed public TCR beta family frequency identified CMV carriers bearing the relevant HLA.

This sample comprised cultured CD8+ T cells from PBMCs, obtained from culture after CMV antigen stimulation. The receptor's source is a human donor in good health (CMV status not recorded). Some clones in this sample may be carry-over from other donors' samples. The chain uses TRBV10-3 and TRBJ2-3; 8 bases fit TRBD2. The CDR3 protein is CAIRTLSGGRKDTQYF. The CDR3 region has the DNA TGTGCCATACGGACCTTGTCGGGGGGGAGGAAAGATACGCAGTATTTT.